This passage covers 26 T cell receptor beta chains from one sample sequenced in a study of post-analysis software for immune sequencing data. Study-wide points: Compared with controls, patients had more of about 5 TRBV segments, including TRBV5-6, TRBV5-1 and TRBV20-1.

Antigen specificity for these receptors is unknown. Researchers reported that TCR beta cDNA libraries carried unique molecular identifiers. TCRdb independently ran MiXCR on the PCR reads; one entry per CDR3 protein. The sample holds hundreds of thousands of distinct CDR3 sequences; around 53% are singletons and the top ten take approximately 4.4%. Sequences were obtained from blood. The receptors were gathered from a girl between 5 and 17 years old with multiple sclerosis.

This clonotype has more than one count but fewer than ten. The chain is built from TRBV10-3 and TRBJ2-5, with 8 nucleotides matching TRBD2. Germline CDR1 and CDR2: ENHRY and SYGVKD. The V segment lost 5 bases and the J segment 3 bases; nucleotides outside the gene matches: 2. The CDR3 is 13 amino acids. The CDR3 here is CAISSGREETQYF. The DNA of the CDR3 is TGTGCCATCAGTAGCGGGAGAGAAGAGACCCAGTACTTC.

The rearrangement uses TRBV12-5 and TRBJ2-1; D call uncertain. This CDR3 is 12 amino acids long. Germline values: CDR1 LGHNT, CDR2 FRNRAP. Deletions cut 7 bases from V and 9 bases from J, with 13 bases between. The CDR3 nucleotides read TGTGCTAGTGCTACGGACCTAAGTGAGCAGTTCTTC. Encoded protein: CASATDLSEQFF.

The V and J genes are TRBV12-3 or TRBV12-4 and TRBJ2-4, with 9 bases aligning to TRBD2. The assigned J gene may be wrong: the sequence end matches TRBJ2-7 better. The CDR3 extends over 19 amino acids. CDR3 sequence reads: CASSFLPPSLPSGKDEQYF. The DNA for the CDR3 is TGTGCCAGCAGTTTCCTGCCCCCCTCGCTTCCTAGCGGGAAGGACGAGCAGTACTTC.

This clonotype was detected only a few times. The chain's CDR3 is CSADNRDRAQETQYF. The CDR3, as DNA: TGCAGTGCCGACAACCGGGACAGGGCCCAAGAGACCCAGTACTTC. V is TRBV20-1 and J is TRBJ2-5; 9 bases agree with TRBD1. CDR3 length: 15 residues. After removal of 6 bases from V and 1 base from J, the junction contained 9 bases not matched to a gene. CDR1 and CDR2 from the germline V gene are DFQATT and SNEGSKA (reference sequence).

This chain uses TRBV7-9 with TRBJ2-3; D is undetermined. V was clipped by 2 bases and J by 6 bases, with 18 bases between them. This CDR3 contains 16 residues. Per germline, CDR1 SEHNR and CDR2 FQNEAQ (reference sequence). As DNA, the CDR3 is TGTGCCAGCAGCTTATATGCCCCTTTGGGATCCGATACGCAGTATTTT. Its translation: CASSLYAPLGSDTQYF.

This clonotype has only a few counts. The CDR3 DNA reads TGCAGCGCCCGATCGGGGGAGCATGAGCAGTTCTTC. This encodes CSARSGEHEQFF. V and J are TRBV29-1 and TRBJ2-1, with D perhaps matching TRBD2 (6 bases). CDR1 and CDR2 (germline): SQVTM, ANQGSEA. The V and J ends lost 7 bases and 8 bases respectively, with 15 bases between them. The CDR3 spans 12 residues.

In this sample, this clonotype turned up a few times. The chain is built from TRBV6-9 and TRBJ2-5; tentative D call: TRBD2 (7 bases). The CDR3 is made up of 17 amino acids. Trimming pared 2 bases from V and 0 bases from J, leaving 16 bases between. The germline gives CDR1 MNHGY, CDR2 SVAAGI. CDR3 in DNA: TGTGCCAGCAGTTATCCCGTGGCGGGGGCCCACCAAGAGACCCAGTACTTC. Encoded protein: CASSYPVAGAHQETQYF.

This clonotype was counted between two and nine times. The V gene is TRBV6-8, the J gene TRBJ2-7; D tentatively fits TRBD1 or TRBD2 (5 bases each). The CDR3 extends over 15 amino acids. The V gene's germline CDR1 is MNHGY and CDR2 SAAAGT. Trimming removed 6 bases at V and 3 bases at J, with 18 bases between. The DNA of the CDR3 is TGTGCCAGCAGGGGGGTGGCGGAACAAAGCTACGAGCAGTACTTC. Its translation: CASRGVAEQSYEQYF.

This chain connects TRBV14 to TRBJ2-3; a weak D match, TRBD1 (6 bases). The CDR3 is 17 residues long. The V end was cut by 5 bases, the J end by 2 bases, with 20 bases between. Germline CDR1 and CDR2: SGHDN and FVKESK. CDR3 in amino acids: CASSSLSFGQPTDTQYF. In nucleotides, the CDR3 is TGTGCCAGCAGCTCCTTAAGTTTTGGACAGCCCACAGATACGCAGTATTTT. Using reference TRBV14 and TRBJ2-3 for the parts outside the CDR3, the full variable domain is EAGVTQFPSHSVIEKGQTVTLRCDPISGHDNLYWYRRVMGKEIKFLLHFVKESKQDESGMPNNRFLAERTGGTYSTLKVQPAELEDSGVYFCASSSLSFGQPTDTQYFGPGTRLTVL.

The rearrangement joins TRBV12-3 or TRBV12-4 to TRBJ2-1; 10 bases align to TRBD2. Losses at the gene ends were 6 bases for V and 2 bases for J; bases not matched to a gene: 4. The CDR3 sequence is 15 residues long. DNA of the CDR3: TGTGCCAGCAGCGAGGGGACTAGCGCCTACAATGAGCAGTTCTTC. Amino acid sequence: CASSEGTSAYNEQFF.

This clonotype occurred a few times. V usage is TRBV3-1 and J usage is TRBJ2-7, with TRBD1 matching over 10 bases. J lost 2 bases, V lost 4 bases, and 8 bases had no gene match. From germline, CDR1 is LGHDT and CDR2 YNNKEL (reference sequence). The length of the CDR3 is 16 residues. The CDR3 spells CASSPYHGQGAYEQYF. CDR3 bases: TGTGCCAGCAGCCCCTACCATGGACAGGGGGCCTACGAGCAGTACTTC.

The CDR3 region has the DNA TGTGCCAGCAGCTTAGGAATGACTAGCTCAGATACGCAGTATTTT. Protein product: CASSLGMTSSDTQYF. This chain uses TRBV7-3 with TRBJ2-3; 7 positions agree with TRBD2. The V gene's germline CDR1 is SGHTA and CDR2 FQGTGA. This CDR3 is 15 amino acids long. With 2 bases clipped from V and 4 bases from J, the junction kept 6 bases outside the gene matches.

This clonotype has just a few counts. A junction end diverges from the germline sequence, so it may reflect a read error. The rearrangement links TRBV5-1 to TRBJ1-6; 10 bases fit TRBD1. Germline lookup yields CDR1 SGHRS and CDR2 YFSETQ. This CDR3 spans 14 amino acids. The CDR3, as DNA: TGCGCCAGCAGCATACGGGACAGGGGAGCACCCCGCCACTTT. Protein: CASSIRDRGAPRHF. The variable domain in full, with the rest retrieved from reference TRBV5-1 and TRBJ1-6, is KAGVTQTPRYLIKTRGQQVTLSCSPISGHRSVSWYQQTPGQGLQFLFEYFSETQRNKGNFPGRFSGRQFSNSRSEMNVSTLELGDSALYLCASSIRDRGAPRHFGNGTRLTVT.

This chain links TRBV29-1 with TRBJ2-7, with D perhaps assigned TRBD1 or TRBD2 (5 bases each). The length of the CDR3 is 12 residues. Trimming took 4 bases from V and 4 from J, leaving 11 bases between them. Germline loops: CDR1 SQVTM, CDR2 ANQGSEA. Here the CDR3 DNA reads TGCAGCGTTGTTGGGGGTCAGTACGAGCAGTACTTC. Translated, it gives CSVVGGQYEQYF.

V and J are TRBV20-1 and TRBJ1-1; D may be TRBD1 (5 bases). Germline V gene sequence: CDR1 DFQATT, CDR2 SNEGSKA (reference sequence). The CDR3 extends over 15 amino acids. The V and J ends lost 5 bases and 0 bases respectively, with 16 bases between them. Here the CDR3 DNA reads TGCAGTGCTCCTTCGTCCGGGGCCATGAACACTGAAGCTTTCTTT. Amino acids: CSAPSSGAMNTEAFF.

This clonotype was recorded once. The V and J genes are TRBV7-9 and TRBJ2-5, with a possible D match to TRBD2 (5 bases). Trimming shortened V by 2 bases and J by 7 bases, and 14 bases separated the two germline ends. CDR1 is SEHNR, CDR2 FQNEAQ, per germline (reference sequence). The CDR3 covers 14 residues. This CDR3 is CASSLRAGSGTQYF. The CDR3 nucleotides read TGTGCCAGCAGCTTACGTGCGGGTTCGGGGACCCAGTACTTC. The complete variable domain, with remaining parts taken from reference TRBV7-9 and TRBJ2-5, reads DTGVSQNPRHKITKRGQNVTFRCDPISEHNRLYWYRQTLGQGPEFLTYFQNEAQLEKSRLLSDRFSAERPKGSFSTLEIQRTEQGDSAMYLCASSLRAGSGTQYFGPGTRLLVL.

At least ten counts were recorded for this clonotype. This chain uses TRBV4-1 with TRBJ2-7; D possibly matches TRBD1 or TRBD2 (6 bases each). Trimming shortened V by 0 bases and J by 2 bases, and 11 bases separated the two germline ends. Germline CDR1 reads MGHRA; CDR2 reads YSYEKL. The CDR3 sequence is 15 residues long. CDR3 loop: CASSQDGGLTYEQYF. CDR3 bases: TGCGCCAGCAGCCAAGATGGGGGGCTCACCTACGAGCAGTACTTC.

In this sample, this clonotype turned up a few times. The chain is built from TRBV12-3 or TRBV12-4 and TRBJ2-6, with unresolved D. The V gene lost 2 bases and the J gene lost 0 bases, with 5 bases spanning the gap. The CDR3 spans 15 residues. CDR3 sequence reads: CASSLPYSGANVLTF. CDR3 DNA: TGTGCCAGCAGTTTACCCTACTCTGGGGCCAACGTCCTGACTTTC.

The chain recombines TRBV20-1 with TRBJ1-2; TRBD1 aligns across 9 bases. The CDR3 consists of 15 residues. With 6 bases clipped from V and 0 bases from J, the junction kept 8 bases outside the gene matches. Germline CDR1 DFQATT, CDR2 SNEGSKA (reference sequence). CDR3 coding DNA: TGCAGTGCCCGGGACAGGGTCCGAGCTAACTATGGCTACACCTTC. Its translation: CSARDRVRANYGYTF.

V gene TRBV7-9 combines with J gene TRBJ1-6, with a tentative D call TRBD1 (6 bases). The CDR3 has 14 amino acids. Germline assignment: CDR1 SEHNR and CDR2 FQNEAQ (reference sequence). The V end was cut by 2 bases, the J end by 8 bases, with 10 bases between. CDR3 region: CASSLTRQDSPLHF. CDR3 nucleotide sequence: TGTGCCAGCAGCTTAACTCGACAGGATTCACCCCTCCACTTT.

This chain links TRBV29-1 with TRBJ2-3, with 13 bases identical to TRBD2. Germline assignment: CDR1 SQVTM and CDR2 ANQGSEA. The V segment lost 7 bases and the J segment 0 bases; nucleotides outside the gene matches: 13. This CDR3 comprises 18 residues. CDR3 sequence: CSAEGLAGPVMSTDTQYF. For the CDR3, the DNA is TGCAGCGCCGAGGGACTAGCGGGGCCCGTTATGAGCACAGATACGCAGTATTTT.

V is TRBV29-1 and J is TRBJ1-1; TRBD1 matches at 7 bases. The ends lost 4 bases at V and 4 bases at J; junction bases unmatched: 9. Germline CDR1 and CDR2: SQVTM and ANQGSEA. The length of the CDR3 is 14 residues. This CDR3 is CSVAHDRAGTEAFF. The DNA for the CDR3 is TGCAGCGTTGCCCACGACAGGGCAGGCACTGAAGCTTTCTTT.

This clonotype appeared a few times. The chain couples TRBV7-3 to TRBJ2-5; TRBD1 is a possible D gene (6 bases). V lost 5 bases and J lost 9, with 22 bases in between. Germline V gene lookup returns CDR1 SGHTA and CDR2 FQGTGA. This CDR3 is built from 15 residues. The CDR3 protein is CASSLTPREGHAQYF. The CDR3 DNA follows: TGTGCCAGCAGCCTCACACCCCGCGAGGGACATGCCCAGTACTTC.

This clonotype was seen just once. V and J are TRBV29-1 and TRBJ2-3; 9 nucleotides align to TRBD2. From germline, CDR1 is SQVTM and CDR2 ANQGSEA. This CDR3 contains 15 residues. The V segment lost 6 bases and the J segment 2 bases; nucleotides outside the gene matches: 9. This chain's CDR3 is CSVNGLAGTTDTQYF. DNA of the CDR3: TGCAGCGTAAACGGGCTAGCGGGGACCACAGATACGCAGTATTTT.

The chain has TRBV3-1 and TRBJ2-5; the match to TRBD2 covers 8 bases. The CDR3 spans 16 residues. CDR1 LGHDT and CDR2 YNNKEL come from the germline V gene (reference sequence). V trimming: 2 bases; J trimming: 2 bases; junction bases outside the gene matches: 7. The CDR3 loop is CASSQMQAGDQETQYF. Written as DNA, the CDR3 is TGTGCCAGCAGCCAAATGCAAGCGGGAGATCAAGAGACCCAGTACTTC.

There are a few counts of this clonotype. The J gene is TRBJ2-1, the V gene TRBV6-5; tentatively, D is TRBD1 or TRBD2 (5 bases each). Germline CDR1 and CDR2: MNHEY and SVGAGI. The V end was cut by 4 bases, the J end by 0 bases, with 7 bases between. The CDR3 is 14 amino acids. The CDR3 DNA sequence: TGTGCCAGCAGTTGGGGGAGCTCCTACAATGAGCAGTTCTTC. As protein: CASSWGSSYNEQFF.